A single sample is the source of the 4 T cell receptor beta chains below, sequenced in a study of blood T cells in healthy people across ages. Combining a sample-barcoded 5' primer with a J-beta primer mix, a second PCR ran for about 6 to 11 cycles. Each CDR3 protein is one row after TCRdb ran MiXCR on the 5' RACE reads. The sample has fewer than 700,000 distinct CDR3 sequences; around half are singletons. Sequenced material: blood. The receptors stem from an older man in good health.

The genes are TRBV4-3 and TRBJ1-1; no clear D. CDR1 and CDR2 (germline): LGHNA, YSLEER. Trimming took off 0 bases at V and 4 bases at J, with 12 bases between the two ends. The CDR3 has 15 residues. CDR3 amino acids: CASSQDWVICTEAFF. The CDR3 region has the DNA TGCGCCAGCAGCCAAGATTGGGTGATATGCACTGAAGCTTTCTTT.

This chain joins TRBV5-1 and TRBJ2-1, with D hard to call. CDR1 SGHRS and CDR2 YFSETQ come from the germline V gene. This CDR3 is built from 14 residues. V was trimmed by 0 bases and J by 13 bases, leaving 17 bases between them. The CDR3 DNA reads as TGCGCCAGCAGCTTGGAGCCCCCATCTACGCGCCAGTTCTTC. Residues: CASSLEPPSTRQFF.

V is TRBV5-6 and J is TRBJ2-7; a possible D gene is TRBD2 (6 bases). This CDR3 spans 14 amino acids. The V end was cut by 3 bases, the J end by 3 bases, with 13 bases between. CDR1 SGHDT and CDR2 YYEEEE come from the germline V gene. CDR3 sequence reads: CASSSTYGSYEQYF. Written as DNA, the CDR3 is TGTGCCAGCAGCTCCACTTACGGGAGCTACGAGCAGTACTTC.

This chain links TRBV5-1 with TRBJ2-4; 11 bases are shared with TRBD1. The junction had 0 bases not matched to a gene; V was cut back by 4 bases and J by 6 bases. This CDR3 is 13 amino acids long. CDR1 is SGHRS and CDR2 is YFSETQ in the germline V gene. CDR3 nucleotide sequence: TGCGCCAGCAGCGGGACAGGGGGAAACATTCAGTACTTC. Its translation is CASSGTGGNIQYF.